The 18 T cell receptor beta chains given below trace back to one sample, sequenced in a study of T cell clonotyping in hematopoietic cell transplantation. Only in-frame clones appear in the TCRdb table, and some are missing; sequencing was by immunoSEQ multiplex PCR. The sample includes roughly 42,000 clones, 94% of them seen just once. The sample was peripheral blood mononuclear cells. Receptor source: a woman aged 50 to 60 in good health. Some clones in this sample may be carry-over from other donors' samples.

The gene calls are TRBV30 and TRBJ1-2, with 7 bases aligning to TRBD1. The CDR3 is made up of 14 amino acids. V was clipped by 5 bases and J by 2 bases; unmatched bases: 8. Germline V lookup: CDR1 GTSNPN, CDR2 SVGIG (reference sequence). The CDR3 region is CAWGRGTVNYGYTF. The CDR3 DNA reads as TGTGCCTGGGGCCGAGGGACAGTAAACTATGGCTACACCTTC. The full variable domain, with the rest looked up from reference TRBV30 and TRBJ1-2, is SQTIHQWPATLVQPVGSPLSLECTVEGTSNPNLYWYRQAAGRGLQLLFYSVGIGQISSEVPQNLSASRPQDRQFILSSKKLLLSDSGFYLCAWGRGTVNYGYTFGSGTRLTVV.

This clone appeared a single time. The gene calls are TRBV7-2 and TRBJ1-5; unclear D gene. This CDR3 has 14 residues. Germline V CDR1 and CDR2: SGHTA, FQGNSA. Trimming cost V 5 bases and J 0 bases, with 8 bases left between them. CDR3 residues: CASSPAISNQPQHF. The CDR3, as DNA: TGTGCCAGCAGCCCTGCTATTAGCAATCAGCCCCAGCATTTT.

The V and J genes are TRBV2 and TRBJ1-6, with D tentatively TRBD1 (5 bases). Germline V gives CDR1 SNHLY, CDR2 FYNNEI. This CDR3 region has 15 residues. Trimming cost V 6 bases and J 9 bases, with 18 bases left between them. The CDR3 nucleotides read TGTGCCAGCAGACGACCGCAGGGTTCAGGTTCACCCCTCCACTTT. It specifies CASRRPQGSGSPLHF.

CDR3 bases: TGTGCCAGCACCATAGGACAGGCTTACACCGGGGAGCTGTTTTTT. This translates into CASTIGQAYTGELFF. The chain uses TRBV6-5 and TRBJ2-2; 7 bases fit TRBD1. There are 15 residues in the CDR3. Germline V gives CDR1 MNHEY, CDR2 SVGAGI. Trimming took 7 bases from V and 3 from J; bases not matched to a gene: 8.

The rearrangement links TRBV12-5 to TRBJ1-5; the match to TRBD1 covers 9 bases. The V segment lost 5 bases and the J segment 4 bases; nucleotides outside the gene matches: 9. This CDR3 spans 16 amino acids. Germline V gives CDR1 LGHNT, CDR2 FRNRAP. The CDR3 DNA is TGTGCTAGTGGTCCGGGGGACAGGGAGGGTAATCAGCCCCAGCATTTT. Amino acid sequence: CASGPGDREGNQPQHF.

This clone was seen just once. The chain carries TRBV5-4 and TRBJ2-5; D may be TRBD1 or TRBD2 (5 bases each). This CDR3 region has 15 residues. From germline, CDR1 is SGHNT and CDR2 YYREEE (reference sequence). Deletions cut 0 bases from V and 5 bases from J, with 14 bases between. The CDR3 protein is CASSLGGWGRETQYF. DNA for the CDR3: TGTGCCAGCAGCTTGGGGGGGTGGGGCCGGGAGACCCAGTACTTC. The variable domain in full, with the rest retrieved from reference TRBV5-4 and TRBJ2-5, is ETGVTQSPTHLIKTRGQQVTLRCSSQSGHNTVSWYQQALGQGPQFIFQYYREEENGRGNFPPRFSGLQFPNYSSELNVNALELDDSALYLCASSLGGWGRETQYFGPGTRLLVL.

The gene calls are TRBV5-8 and TRBJ1-3; D gene ambiguous. The CDR3 is 13 amino acids. V lost 2 bases to trimming and J lost 8 bases, with 11 bases between them. Looked up from germline, CDR1 is SGHTS and CDR2 is YDEGEE. The CDR3 region has the DNA TGTGCCAGCAGCTTTAGAAGTGGGGACACCATATATTTT. This sequence encodes CASSFRSGDTIYF.

The chain couples TRBV28 to TRBJ1-4, with a tentative D call TRBD1 (6 bases). Germline V gene lookup returns CDR1 MDHEN and CDR2 SYDVKM. Trimming removed 2 bases from V and 4 bases from J, with 14 bases in between. CDR3 length: 16 amino acids. The CDR3 coding sequence is TGTGCCAGCAGTTTAGTTGTGTTAGGGGGTAATGAAAAACTGTTTTTT. It specifies CASSLVVLGGNEKLFF.

This clone was picked up a small number of times. The chain combines TRBV7-2 with TRBJ2-4, with D perhaps matching TRBD1 (7 bases). CDR3 length: 16 residues. V was clipped by 2 bases and J by 8 bases, with 19 bases between them. CDR1 SGHTA and CDR2 FQGNSA come from the germline V gene. The CDR3 DNA reads TGTGCCAGCAGCTTAACATCGACAGGGAGGAAAGACATTCAGTACTTC. Translated, it gives CASSLTSTGRKDIQYF.

The V gene is TRBV28, the J gene TRBJ1-2, with D possibly matching TRBD1 (5 bases). V shed 2 bases and J shed 6 bases, with 13 bases lying between them. CDR3 length equals 14 residues. From germline, CDR1 is MDHEN and CDR2 SYDVKM. The CDR3 coding sequence is TGTGCCAGCAGTTTACCGGGGGACGGCGATGGCTACACCTTC. Translating gives CASSLPGDGDGYTF.

J is TRBJ1-1 and V is TRBV29-1; D gene uncertain. Per the germline V gene, CDR1 is SQVTM and CDR2 is ANQGSEA. Trimming shortened V by 3 bases and J by 4 bases, and 12 bases separated the two germline ends. The CDR3 extends over 13 amino acids. As DNA, the CDR3 is TGCAGCGTTGATGGGGTGCGGGGCACTGAAGCTTTCTTT. Protein: CSVDGVRGTEAFF.

The chain carries TRBV6-6 and TRBJ1-1; TRBD1 is a possible D gene (5 bases). The germline V gene has CDR1 MNHNY and CDR2 SVGAGI (reference sequence). Trimming removed 0 bases at V and 9 bases at J, with 14 bases between. The CDR3 loop spans 14 amino acids. The CDR3 coding sequence is TGTGCCAGCAGTTACTCGAAAGAGGGGACGAAAGCTTTCTTT. Its translation is CASSYSKEGTKAFF.

CDR3 residues: CASSLEASSYEQYF. The CDR3, as DNA: TGTGCCAGCAGCTTGGAAGCAAGCTCCTACGAGCAGTACTTC. The chain joins TRBV5-4 to TRBJ2-7, with D unclear. Per the germline V gene, CDR1 is SGHNT and CDR2 is YYREEE (reference sequence). V lost 0 bases and J 0 bases, leaving 7 bases between the germline ends. This CDR3 contains 14 residues.

This clone has only one observation. CDR3 amino acids: CASSLSGGLYNEQFF. The CDR3 DNA reads TGTGCCAGCAGCTTAAGCGGGGGGTTATACAATGAGCAGTTCTTC. V usage is TRBV7-3 and J usage is TRBJ2-1; 8 bases align to TRBD2. CDR1 and CDR2 (germline): SGHTA, FQGTGA. The CDR3 is 15 residues long. V lost 1 base and J lost 4; bases outside the gene matches: 3.

The J gene is TRBJ2-2, the V gene TRBV2, with unresolved D. Germline-derived CDR1 and CDR2 are SNHLY and FYNNEI. The CDR3 loop spans 14 amino acids. V shed 1 base and J shed 2 bases, with 5 bases lying between them. The CDR3 region has the DNA TGTGCCAGCAGTGAAGACGGCAACACCGGGGAGCTGTTTTTT. Residues: CASSEDGNTGELFF.

The genes are TRBV9 and TRBJ1-1; TRBD1 matches 8 bases. This CDR3 contains 14 residues. V trimming: 4 bases; J trimming: 4 bases; junction bases outside the gene matches: 6. Germline-derived CDR1 and CDR2 are SGDLS and YYNGEE. This CDR3 is CASSPQGASTEAFF. The CDR3 nucleotides read TGTGCCAGCAGCCCCCAGGGGGCGTCCACTGAAGCTTTCTTT.

V usage is TRBV18 and J usage is TRBJ2-7; TRBD2 might be the D (5 bases). The CDR3 runs 15 residues. From germline, CDR1 is KGHSH and CDR2 LQKENI. V was pared by 1 base and J by 6 bases, with 16 bases between. The CDR3 reads CASSPQRSTGVEQYF. Here the CDR3 DNA reads TGTGCCAGCTCACCACAACGGTCTACCGGGGTCGAGCAGTACTTC.

The rearrangement uses TRBV11-2 and TRBJ1-1, with TRBD1 matching over 8 bases. CDR1 is SGHAT and CDR2 is FQNNGV in the germline V gene. CDR3 length equals 16 residues. V shed 6 bases, J shed 0 bases, and the junction held 9 bases outside the gene matches. CDR3 nucleotides: TGTGCCAGCAGAGGACAGGGTGACTGGATGAACACTGAAGCTTTCTTT. Translating it yields CASRGQGDWMNTEAFF.